This T cell receptor (beta chain) was documented in a study of CD8 T cells in ankylosing spondylitis. Study findings and constraints: What appeared characteristic of ankylosing spondylitis blood was a TCR beta motif of fewer than ten highly homologous variants.

TCRdb fed the 5' RACE reads into MiXCR, producing one record per CDR3 protein. The sample lists approximately 190,000 distinct CDR3 sequences, around 13% occurring once. The table lists this clonotype with a few counts. The antigen is unknown. The source of this sequence is a female donor with ankylosing spondylitis or in good health (not recorded which). The sample consisted of blood, either unsorted or a sorted T cell fraction (not recorded which).

CDR3 bases: TGTGCCAGCGGGAGCGGGCGCTGGCCAGATACGCAGTATTTT. Translated, it gives CASGSGRWPDTQYF. This rearrangement joins TRBV6-1 to TRBJ2-3, with D maybe TRBD2 (6 bases). The CDR3 runs 14 residues. CDR1 is MNHNS, CDR2 SASEGT, per germline. V gave up 8 bases and J gave up 4 bases, with 16 bases separating them.